This TCR beta chain was sequenced during a study of Ad26.COV2.S vaccination and SARS-CoV-2 variants. For the study at large: Once or twice, 56 days apart, Ad26.COV2.S was delivered intramuscularly.

This sample's treatment: around 19 received Ad26.COV2.S at low or high dose, single or two shots; about 5 received placebo; per-sample allocation not given. Samples came from day 63 after the first vaccine or placebo injection. Germline V gene data show CDR1 as SGHNT and CDR2 as YYREEE (reference sequence). The CDR3 covers 12 residues. V lost 1 base and J 5 bases, leaving 5 bases between the germline ends. Method: immunoSEQ multiplex PCR; TCRdb's copy keeps in-frame clones and lacks some. This sample has 300,000 to 400,000 clones; just over 85% occur once, and the top ten carry 1.9%. This receptor was obtained from a person aged 18-60 years who received the Ad26.COV2.S COVID-19 vaccine or a placebo. The J gene is TRBJ2-3, the V gene TRBV5-4; D call uncertain. Source: peripheral blood, taken in a trial of Ad26.COV2.S vaccine versus placebo. The CDR3 spells CASSLFGDTQYF. In nucleotides, the CDR3 is TGTGCCAGCAGCTTGTTCGGAGATACGCAGTATTTT.